The 5 T cell receptor beta chains presented below share a single source sample, sequenced in a study of blood T cell repertoires in COVID-19. Assay used: immunoSEQ multiplex PCR; TCRdb lists only in-frame clones, some missing. The sample comprises around 360,000 clones, 80% to 90% of which are singletons, and 1.5% to 2% rests with the top ten. The material sequenced was PBMCs or T cells enriched from blood (not recorded which). All receptors come from a man between 35 and 55 years old in a cohort exposed to, infected with or recovered from COVID-19 (not recorded which).

V and J are TRBV19 and TRBJ2-5, with TRBD1 identical over 12 bases. Losses at the gene ends were 5 bases for V and 3 bases for J; bases not matched to a gene: 7. CDR1 is LNHDA and CDR2 is SQIVND in the germline V gene (reference sequence). This CDR3 region has 16 residues. CDR3 in amino acids: CASSGGQGAGKETQYF. The CDR3 DNA follows: TGTGCCAGTAGTGGGGGACAGGGGGCCGGTAAAGAGACCCAGTACTTC.

The rearrangement links TRBV5-1 to TRBJ2-1; 12 bases fit TRBD2. Trimming at V came to 4 bases and at J to 3 bases, leaving 14 bases not matched to a gene. Germline values: CDR1 SGHRS, CDR2 YFSETQ. This CDR3 spans 19 amino acids. DNA of the CDR3: TGCGCCAGCAGCGGCTGGACAGCCGGGACTAGCGGGCACTACAATGAGCAGTTCTTC. Translation gives CASSGWTAGTSGHYNEQFF.

The rearrangement uses TRBV4-1 and TRBJ1-3, with a possible D match to TRBD1 (6 bases). The CDR3 length is 16 residues. Trimming removed 1 base from V and 4 bases from J, with 14 bases in between. Germline loops: CDR1 MGHRA, CDR2 YSYEKL. For the CDR3, the DNA is TGCGCCAGCAGCCAAGCCATGGACAGCTTCGGAAACACCATATATTTT. Its translation is CASSQAMDSFGNTIYF.

This sequence joins TRBV5-1 and TRBJ1-1, with 8 bases matching TRBD1. With 2 bases clipped from V and 5 bases from J, the junction kept 5 bases outside the gene matches. CDR1 SGHRS and CDR2 YFSETQ come from the germline V gene. CDR3 size: 14 residues. The CDR3 sequence: CASSLGGQVTEAFF. The DNA of the CDR3 is TGCGCCAGCAGCTTAGGGGGACAGGTAACTGAAGCTTTCTTT.

This chain links TRBV18 with TRBJ1-4; 7 nucleotides agree with TRBD1. The CDR3 loop spans 15 amino acids. The V and J ends lost 6 bases and 8 bases, in that order; junction bases with no gene match: 12. CDR1 KGHSH and CDR2 LQKENI come from the germline V gene. The chain's CDR3 is CASSRRTGGGEKLFF. As DNA, the CDR3 is TGTGCCAGCTCTCGGAGGACAGGCGGAGGGGAAAAACTGTTTTTT.